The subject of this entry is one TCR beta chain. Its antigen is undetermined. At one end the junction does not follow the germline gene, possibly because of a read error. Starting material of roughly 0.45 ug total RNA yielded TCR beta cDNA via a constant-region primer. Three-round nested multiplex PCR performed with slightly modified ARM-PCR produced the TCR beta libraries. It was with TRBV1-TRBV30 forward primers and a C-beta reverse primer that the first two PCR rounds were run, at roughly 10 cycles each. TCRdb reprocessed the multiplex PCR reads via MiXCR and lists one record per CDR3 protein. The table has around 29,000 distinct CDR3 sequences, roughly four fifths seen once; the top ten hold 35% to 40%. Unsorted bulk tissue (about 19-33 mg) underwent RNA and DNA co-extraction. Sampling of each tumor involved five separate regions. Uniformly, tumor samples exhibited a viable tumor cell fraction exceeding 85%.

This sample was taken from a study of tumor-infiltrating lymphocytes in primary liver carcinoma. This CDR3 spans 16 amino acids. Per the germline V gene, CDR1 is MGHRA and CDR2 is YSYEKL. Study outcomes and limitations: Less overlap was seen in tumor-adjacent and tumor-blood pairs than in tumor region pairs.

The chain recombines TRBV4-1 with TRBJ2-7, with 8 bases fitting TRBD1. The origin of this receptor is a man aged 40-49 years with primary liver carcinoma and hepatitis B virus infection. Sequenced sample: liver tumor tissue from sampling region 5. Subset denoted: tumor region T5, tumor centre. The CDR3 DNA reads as TGCGCCAGTAGCCGTGCCGGGACAGGCTTTTTCTACGAGCAGTACTTC. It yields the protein CASSRAGTGFFYEQYF.